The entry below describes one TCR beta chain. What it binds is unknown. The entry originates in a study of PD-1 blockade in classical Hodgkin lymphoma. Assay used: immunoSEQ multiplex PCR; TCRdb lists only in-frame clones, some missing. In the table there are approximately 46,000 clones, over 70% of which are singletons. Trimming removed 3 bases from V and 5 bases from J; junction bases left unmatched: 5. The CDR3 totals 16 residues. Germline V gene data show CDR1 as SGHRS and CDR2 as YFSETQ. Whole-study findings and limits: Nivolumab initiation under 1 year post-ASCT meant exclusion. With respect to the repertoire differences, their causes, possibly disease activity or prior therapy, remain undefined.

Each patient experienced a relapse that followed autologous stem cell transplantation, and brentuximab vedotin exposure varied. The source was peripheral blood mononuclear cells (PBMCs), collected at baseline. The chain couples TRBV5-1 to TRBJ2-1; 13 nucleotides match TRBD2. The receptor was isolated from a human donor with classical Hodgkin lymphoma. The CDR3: CASSSRLAGGNNEQFF. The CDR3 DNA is TGCGCCAGCAGCTCCCGACTAGCGGGGGGTAACAATGAGCAGTTCTTC.